Each of the 7 T cell receptor beta chains below was sequenced from the same sample in a study of cytomegalovirus exposure and HLA in healthy donors. The assay was immunoSEQ multiplex PCR, and TCRdb's table has in-frame clones only and misses some. The table includes some 130,000 clones, approximately 82% detected once. Source material: PBMCs. The receptors originated from a young man in good health and CMV-seropositive.

The chain carries TRBV7-4 and TRBJ2-7, with D maybe TRBD1 (5 bases). Per the germline V gene, CDR1 is SGHVT and CDR2 is SQSDAQ. Between the trimmed V and J ends, which lost 0 bases and 6 bases, there was a span of 15 bases. There are 15 residues in the CDR3. The CDR3 sequence is CASSLAFAGWREQYF. CDR3 DNA: TGTGCCAGCAGCTTAGCTTTTGCAGGGTGGCGCGAGCAGTACTTC.

This chain uses TRBV7-9 with TRBJ2-3; the D gene is possibly TRBD1 (5 bases). Germline CDR1 and CDR2: SEHNR and FQNEAQ (reference sequence). This CDR3 region has 16 residues. V was clipped by 5 bases and J by 0 bases, with 15 bases between them. Here the CDR3 DNA reads TGTGCCAGCAGCCCTCGACAGTCCTATAGCACAGATACGCAGTATTTT. Translation: CASSPRQSYSTDTQYF.

The table lists this clone with a count of one. V usage is TRBV6-5 and J usage is TRBJ1-3; D not certain. Looked up from germline, CDR1 is MNHEY and CDR2 is SVGAGI. V lost 6 bases to trimming and J lost 2 bases, with 14 bases between them. This CDR3 region has 15 residues. Written as DNA, the CDR3 is TGTGCCAGCAGCTCTACTGTGGCGGCTGGAAACACCATATATTTT. Its protein product is CASSSTVAAGNTIYF.

This sequence joins TRBV7-9 and TRBJ1-1; 9 bases align to TRBD1. CDR3 length equals 16 residues. With V trimmed by 1 base and J by 5 bases, 8 bases remained unmatched. Germline V CDR1 and CDR2: SEHNR, FQNEAQ (reference sequence). In nucleotides, the CDR3 is TGTGCCAGCAGCTTAGACCCGGGACAGGGTGTGACTGAAGCTTTCTTT. This codes for CASSLDPGQGVTEAFF. Complete variable domain (other parts from reference TRBV7-9 and TRBJ1-1): DTGVSQNPRHKITKRGQNVTFRCDPISEHNRLYWYRQTLGQGPEFLTYFQNEAQLEKSRLLSDRFSAERPKGSFSTLEIQRTEQGDSAMYLCASSLDPGQGVTEAFFGQGTRLTVV.

The genes are TRBV5-4 and TRBJ1-2, with D possibly matching TRBD1 (6 bases). The CDR3 extends over 15 amino acids. The V end was cut by 1 base, the J end by 4 bases, with 14 bases between. The germline gives CDR1 SGHNT, CDR2 YYREEE (reference sequence). This CDR3 reads CASSLWGGNGYGYTF. The CDR3, as DNA: TGTGCCAGCAGCTTGTGGGGGGGCAACGGCTATGGCTACACCTTC.

The J gene is TRBJ1-3, the V gene TRBV7-2; 7 bases agree with TRBD1. The length of the CDR3 is 16 residues. Germline V gene data show CDR1 as SGHTA and CDR2 as FQGNSA. Unmatched junction bases numbered 9, after V lost 5 bases and J lost 2 bases. This chain's CDR3 is CASSPFMTGTGNTIYF. CDR3 nucleotide sequence: TGTGCCAGCAGCCCATTCATGACAGGGACTGGAAACACCATATATTTT.

The chain is built from TRBV30 and TRBJ1-2; D remains unclear. The CDR3 covers 14 residues. Trimming removed 5 bases at V and 5 bases at J, with 18 bases between. Germline loops: CDR1 GTSNPN, CDR2 SVGIG (reference sequence). In nucleotides, the CDR3 is TGTGCCTGGTCGACCAGGAGGACTGGGTATGGCTACACCTTC. Translation gives CAWSTRRTGYGYTF.